The clone carrying this TCR beta chain was observed a few times. The antigen is unknown. Template material for TCR beta VDJ and CDR3 profiling consisted of genomic DNA. Via MiXCR, TCRdb re-called the reads, giving one row per CDR3 protein. The table includes about 16,000 distinct CDR3 sequences, less than 45% detected once. Those patients picked for sequencing had displayed CD8+CD57+ cell expansion on flow cytometry. None of the patients had been given any therapy when their blood was sampled. The CDR3 has 17 residues. CDR1 KGHDR and CDR2 SFDVKD come from the germline V gene. The J segment lost 5 bases and the V segment lost 1 base, leaving 12 bases of the junction unmatched. This sample was included in a study of CD8+CD57+ T cells in acquired aplastic anemia. Findings and caveats of the study: In the patients, CD8+CD57+ cells came out less diverse than the total CD4+ and CD8+ pools. In CD8+ cells, Simpson's diversity showed no significant difference between patients and controls. Between patients and controls, 25 to 35 CD8+ CDR3 sequences were found in common.

The clonotype was recovered from a human donor with aplastic anemia. Source material: CD8+CD57+ T cells sorted from PBMCs. The subset is: bead-enriched CD8+CD57+ effector memory T cells from SAA patients. This rearrangement joins TRBV24-1 to TRBJ2-5, with TRBD1 matching 7 bases. CDR3 coding DNA: TGTGCCACCAGTGATTTTCCGAATTACGACAGGGTTGAGACCCAGTACTTC. It translates to CATSDFPNYDRVETQYF.